These 12 T cell receptor beta chains came from one sample sequenced in a study of shared clonotypes between healthy human individuals. TCRdb's table, derived via immunoSEQ multiplex PCR, lists solely in-frame clones and lacks some. The repertoire holds hundreds of thousands of clones, with 96% as singletons. Sequenced input: memory CD8+ T cells sorted from blood. Noted subset: CD45RO+ cells pooled with CCR7-negative TemRA cells. Source of these receptors: a man in his thirties or forties in good health.

V gene TRBV7-9 combines with J gene TRBJ2-1; 12 bases agree with TRBD2. The CDR3 runs 16 residues. V was pared by 1 base and J by 9 bases, with 7 bases of the junction left unmatched. Germline CDR1 SEHNR, CDR2 FQNEAQ (reference sequence). DNA of the CDR3: TGTGCCAGCAGCTTAGAGGGGATACTAGCGGGGGGTGAGCAGTTCTTC. It yields the protein CASSLEGILAGGEQFF.

The rearrangement links TRBV7-6 to TRBJ1-4, with D unclear. The CDR3 contains 16 residues. The germline V and J ends were trimmed by 5 bases and 6 bases, with 19 bases remaining between them. CDR1 and CDR2 (germline): SGHVS, FNYEAQ. CDR3 region: CASSHLNGVYHEKLFF. The CDR3 DNA reads TGTGCCAGCAGCCACCTTAACGGGGTCTACCATGAAAAACTGTTTTTT.

The chain links TRBV7-2 to TRBJ1-4; 8 bases match TRBD1. V dropped 5 bases and J dropped 0; count of bases not matched to a gene: 8. CDR1 SGHTA and CDR2 FQGNSA come from the germline V gene. This CDR3 is 17 amino acids long. The CDR3 DNA reads TGTGCCAGCAGCCCATGGACAGGGTTAGCAACTAATGAAAAACTGTTTTTT. The encoded protein is CASSPWTGLATNEKLFF.

This sequence joins TRBV5-4 and TRBJ2-3; 9 bases match TRBD2. The V gene end was trimmed by 4 bases and the J gene end by 2 bases; junction bases not matched to a gene: 5. The germline gives CDR1 SGHNT, CDR2 YYREEE (reference sequence). The length of the CDR3 is 15 residues. This CDR3 reads CASSLAGLYTDTQYF. In DNA form, the CDR3 reads TGTGCCAGCAGCCTAGCGGGATTATACACAGATACGCAGTATTTT. Full variable domain (remainder filled in from reference TRBV5-4 and TRBJ2-3): ETGVTQSPTHLIKTRGQQVTLRCSSQSGHNTVSWYQQALGQGPQFIFQYYREEENGRGNFPPRFSGLQFPNYSSELNVNALELDDSALYLCASSLAGLYTDTQYFGPGTRLTVL.

Worth noting for this clone: Other DNA sequences in this specimen translate into the identical CDR3. The chain recombines TRBV28 with TRBJ2-7, with unresolved D. The CDR3 runs to 12 residues. CDR1 and CDR2 from the germline V gene are MDHEN and SYDVKM. Deletions cut 6 bases from V and 2 bases from J, with 8 bases between. Here the CDR3 DNA reads TGTGCCAGCAGCGCCCTGACCTACGAGCAGTACTTC. The encoded protein is CASSALTYEQYF.

This clone was recorded only once. This sequence joins TRBV22-1 and TRBJ2-6; the D call in the table, TRBD1, was not verified against the DNA. TRBV22-1 is a recognized pseudogene. The CDR3 runs to 14 residues. CDR3 sequence (DNA): TGTCCTGGGAGCGAACAAAGTCGGGCCAACGTCCTGACTTTC. Its protein is CPGSEQSRANVLTF.

The genes are TRBV19 and TRBJ2-3; D is uncertain. The CDR3 sequence is 14 residues long. Germline CDR1 and CDR2: LNHDA and SQIVND (reference sequence). Trimming took 1 base from V and 6 from J, leaving 11 bases between them. CDR3: CASSIGWTTDTQYF. The CDR3 coding sequence is TGTGCCAGTAGTATAGGATGGACGACGGATACGCAGTATTTT.

The V call is TRBV29-1, the J call TRBJ2-1; 7 bases match TRBD2. Per germline, CDR1 SQVTM and CDR2 ANQGSEA. This CDR3 is built from 13 residues. Trimming at V came to 3 bases and at J to 9 bases, leaving 8 bases not matched to a gene. The CDR3: CSVESGILGEQFF. For the CDR3, the DNA is TGCAGCGTTGAGAGCGGGATATTAGGTGAGCAGTTCTTC.

In its sample, this clone was seen once. The rearrangement uses TRBV7-9 and TRBJ2-3; no clear D. Germline V CDR1 and CDR2: SEHNR, FQNEAQ (reference sequence). Trimming took 0 bases from V and 6 from J, leaving 4 bases between them. The CDR3 loop spans 12 amino acids. The CDR3: CASSLARDTQYF. CDR3 DNA: TGTGCCAGCAGCTTAGCCAGGGATACGCAGTATTTT.

V is TRBV2 and J is TRBJ2-1; 12 nucleotides line up with TRBD2. With 6 bases clipped from V and 6 bases from J, the junction kept 3 bases outside the gene matches. The CDR3 is 14 amino acids. CDR1 SNHLY and CDR2 FYNNEI come from the germline V gene. CDR3 DNA sequence: TGTGCCAGCAGGCTAGCGGGAGGGCCCAATGAGCAGTTCTTC. Amino acid sequence: CASRLAGGPNEQFF.

The V gene is TRBV30, the J gene TRBJ2-1; D perhaps matches TRBD1 (5 bases). The CDR3 length is 14 residues. The V gene's germline CDR1 is GTSNPN and CDR2 SVGIG (reference sequence). V was clipped by 3 bases and J by 3 bases, with 12 bases between them. This CDR3 is CAWSWQGFYNEQFF. In nucleotides, the CDR3 is TGTGCCTGGAGCTGGCAGGGTTTCTACAATGAGCAGTTCTTC.

The genes are TRBV6-6 and TRBJ1-2; a weak D match, TRBD1 (5 bases). The ends were cut back, 7 bases at V and 2 bases at J, with 20 bases in the middle. The CDR3 runs 16 residues. CDR1 is MNHNY and CDR2 is SVGAGI in the germline V gene (reference sequence). The chain's CDR3 is CASTGLPQNVNYGYTF. The CDR3 DNA reads as TGTGCCAGCACGGGGCTCCCCCAGAATGTAAACTATGGCTACACCTTC.